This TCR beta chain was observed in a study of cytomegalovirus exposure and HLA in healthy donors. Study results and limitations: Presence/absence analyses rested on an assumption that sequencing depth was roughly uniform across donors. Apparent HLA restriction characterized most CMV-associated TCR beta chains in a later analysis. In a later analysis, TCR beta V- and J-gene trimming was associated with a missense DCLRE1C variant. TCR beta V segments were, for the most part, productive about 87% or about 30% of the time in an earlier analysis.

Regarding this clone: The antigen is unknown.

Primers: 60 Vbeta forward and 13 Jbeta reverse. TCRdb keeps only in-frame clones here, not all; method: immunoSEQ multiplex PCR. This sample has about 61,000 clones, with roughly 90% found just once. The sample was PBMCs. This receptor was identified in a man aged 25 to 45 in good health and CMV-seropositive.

CDR3 residues: CASRPGDLRGEQYF. CDR3 nucleotides: TGTGCCAGCAGACCGGGGGACTTACGTGGCGAGCAGTACTTC. The genes are TRBV6-5 and TRBJ2-7; maybe TRBD2 (6 bases). There are 14 residues in the CDR3. The ends were cut back, 6 bases at V and 6 bases at J, with 18 bases in the middle. The germline V gene encodes CDR1 MNHEY and CDR2 SVGAGI.